The rows below give T cell receptor beta chains drawn from one sample of a study of long-term antiretroviral therapy in people with HIV. Data came from immunoSEQ multiplex PCR; TCRdb stores just in-frame clones and leaves some out. This sample has 35,000 to 40,000 clones, with roughly 80% found just once. The input for sequencing was unsorted PBMCs, taken 1.5 years after starting antiretroviral therapy. The receptors stem from a man between 18 and 29 years old with HIV. Both conserved end residues are part of each CDR3. A D gene is named only where the DNA matches it firmly. The size of a clone is reported for some rows only, either as once, few or many, or as a class for expanded clones.

v_gene	d_gene	abundance	j_gene	CDR3aa	CDR3nt
TRBV7-7	-	-	TRBJ2-5	CASSLGGLQETQYF	TGTGCTAGCAGCTTAGGGGGACTACAAGAGACCCAGTACTTC
TRBV19	-	-	TRBJ1-2	CASTPNRRGRNYGYTF	TGTGCCAGTACCCCCAATAGGAGGGGAAGGAACTATGGCTACACCTTC
TRBV18	-	-	TRBJ1-2	CASSPRQESYGYTF	TGTGCCAGCTCACCAAGACAGGAATCATATGGCTACACCTTC
TRBV18	-	-	TRBJ2-7	CASSPRRSTYEQYF	TGTGCCAGCTCACCACGGAGGAGCACCTACGAGCAGTACTTC
TRBV7-2	-	-	TRBJ2-7	CASSLSGYEQYF	TGTGCCAGCAGCTTATCCGGCTACGAGCAGTACTTC
TRBV6-5	-	-	TRBJ1-4	CASRDTGRDEKLFF	TGTGCCAGCAGAGATACAGGGAGGGATGAAAAACTGTTTTTT
TRBV5-4	-	-	TRBJ2-7	CASGRSDEQYF	TGTGCCAGCGGGAGAAGTGACGAGCAGTACTTC
TRBV9	-	once	TRBJ2-1	CASSDELARNEQFF	TGTGCCAGCAGCGACGAACTAGCTCGGAATGAGCAGTTCTTC
TRBV27	-	-	TRBJ2-7	CASSVIPSSYEQYF	TGTGCCAGCAGTGTTATCCCGAGCTCCTACGAGCAGTACTTC
TRBV5-1	-	once	TRBJ1-5	CASSLESGVHQPQHF	TGCGCCAGCAGCTTGGAATCGGGGGTGCATCAGCCCCAGCATTTT
TRBV30	-	-	TRBJ1-5	CAWSLGGIRNQPQHF	TGTGCCTGGAGTCTAGGAGGGATTCGCAATCAGCCCCAGCATTTT
TRBV10-1	-	-	TRBJ2-3	CASSELGGDTQYF	TGCGCCAGCAGTGAGTTAGGTGGAGATACGCAGTATTTT
TRBV5-1	TRBD2	once	TRBJ2-3	CASGEGLVYSTDTQYF	TGCGCCAGCGGCGAGGGACTAGTTTATAGCACAGATACGCAGTATTTT
TRBV7-2	-	-	TRBJ2-7	CASSLAFQYEQYF	TGTGCCAGCAGCTTAGCGTTCCAGTACGAGCAGTACTTC
TRBV10-3	TRBD1	-	TRBJ1-1	CAIDRGVAFF	TGTGCCATCGACAGGGGCGTAGCTTTCTTT
TRBV7-3	-	-	TRBJ1-3	CASSQATPSSGNTIYF	TGTGCCAGCAGCCAAGCAACACCAAGCTCTGGAAACACCATATATTTT
TRBV5-4	-	-	TRBJ2-1	CASSQVSGTENNEQFF	TGTGCCAGCAGCCAAGTCTCCGGGACCGAAAACAATGAGCAGTTCTTC
TRBV10-3	TRBD2	few	TRBJ2-7	CAISDPGTSSDEQYF	TGTGCCATCAGTGACCCCGGGACTAGTTCCGACGAGCAGTACTTC
TRBV2	-	few	TRBJ2-5	CASSVLETQYF	TGTGCCAGCAGTGTGTTGGAGACCCAGTACTTC
TRBV7-8	-	-	TRBJ2-2	CASSLVGRSNTGELFF	TGTGCCAGCAGCTTAGTAGGGCGGTCGAACACCGGGGAGCTGTTTTTT
TRBV11-3	TRBD1	-	TRBJ2-1	CASSSSLQGSSYNEQFF	TGTGCCAGCAGCTCTTCTTTACAGGGGAGCTCCTACAATGAGCAGTTCTTC
TRBV27	-	-	TRBJ1-4	CASSFRWGTTNEKLFF	TGTGCCAGCAGTTTCCGGTGGGGTACAACTAATGAAAAACTGTTTTTT
TRBV7-3	-	-	TRBJ2-5	CASSRTLQETQYF	TGTGCCAGCAGCAGAACACTCCAAGAGACCCAGTACTTC
TRBV18	-	-	TRBJ2-7	CASSPRGDEQYF	TGTGCCAGCTCACCAAGGGGAGACGAGCAGTACTTC
TRBV5-4	TRBD1	once	TRBJ1-4	CASSLQGANEKLFF	TGTGCCAGCAGCCTACAGGGGGCTAATGAAAAACTGTTTTTT
TRBV6-1	TRBD1	-	TRBJ1-2	CASTQTGGNGYTF	TGTGCCAGCACCCAGACAGGGGGCAATGGCTACACCTTC
TRBV11-1	TRBD2	once	TRBJ2-1	CASSFRTSGRVVHEQFF	TGTGCCAGCAGCTTTCGGACTAGCGGGAGGGTAGTTCATGAGCAGTTCTTC
TRBV7-2	-	-	TRBJ1-5	CASSTSTGNQPQHF	TGTGCCAGCAGCACGTCCACGGGCAATCAGCCCCAGCATTTT
TRBV7-8	TRBD2	once	TRBJ2-1	CASRRLAGPANEQFF	TGTGCCAGCAGAAGACTAGCGGGGCCTGCAAATGAGCAGTTCTTC
TRBV28	-	-	TRBJ1-5	CACKGGIQPQHF	TGTGCCTGCAAAGGGGGGATACAGCCCCAGCATTTT
TRBV5-4	-	-	TRBJ2-2	CASSLGGTGELFF	TGTGCCAGCAGCTTGGGGGGCACCGGGGAGCTGTTTTTT
TRBV11-2	-	-	TRBJ2-1	CASSFDLQVNEQFF	TGTGCCAGCAGCTTTGACCTACAGGTCAATGAGCAGTTCTTC
TRBV5-1	TRBD1	-	TRBJ1-5	CASSPTGTGIQPQHF	TGCGCCAGCAGCCCCACCGGGACAGGGATCCAGCCCCAGCATTTT
TRBV28	-	once	TRBJ2-7	CASSLAGVTGPYEQYF	TGTGCCAGCAGTTTAGCTGGCGTGACAGGCCCCTACGAGCAGTACTTC
TRBV5-4	-	-	TRBJ2-2	CASSFGIWESNTGELFF	TGTGCCAGCAGCTTCGGGATTTGGGAATCGAACACCGGGGAGCTGTTTTTT
TRBV7-8	-	-	TRBJ1-3	CASSDRDASGNTIYF	TGTGCCAGCAGCGACCGAGATGCCTCTGGAAACACCATATATTTT
TRBV5-8	-	-	TRBJ2-1	CASSRWSSQYNEQFF	TGTGCCAGCAGCCGATGGAGTAGCCAATACAATGAGCAGTTCTTC
TRBV7-2	TRBD2	-	TRBJ2-5	CASSLAGGRETQYF	TGTGCCAGCAGCCTAGCGGGAGGCCGGGAGACCCAGTACTTC
TRBV19	-	-	TRBJ1-5	CASTKGGRSNQPQHF	TGTGCCAGTACCAAGGGGGGTCGAAGCAATCAGCCCCAGCATTTT
TRBV29-1	-	-	TRBJ1-1	CSVATNTEAFF	TGCAGCGTTGCGACCAACACTGAAGCTTTCTTT
TRBV5-4	-	-	TRBJ2-3	CASSLFGQHTQYF	TGTGCCAGCAGCTTGTTCGGACAACATACGCAGTATTTT
TRBV6-1	-	-	TRBJ2-1	CASSEFREQFF	TGTGCCAGCAGTGAATTTCGTGAGCAGTTCTTC
TRBV6-6	-	once	TRBJ1-1	CASSSRAGLNTEAFF	TGTGCCAGCAGTTCCCGAGCAGGGTTGAACACTGAAGCTTTCTTT
TRBV7-9	-	few	TRBJ2-2	CASSLDGPNTGELFF	TGTGCCAGCAGCTTAGACGGCCCGAACACCGGGGAGCTGTTTTTT
TRBV4-1	-	-	TRBJ2-7	CASSYESGQPNEQYF	TGCGCCAGCAGCTACGAGTCGGGACAACCAAACGAGCAGTACTTC
TRBV9	-	-	TRBJ2-7	CASSTGTNDLYEQYF	TGTGCCAGCAGCACCGGGACGAATGATCTCTACGAGCAGTACTTC
TRBV5-6	TRBD2	-	TRBJ2-7	CASSFGGIEQYF	TGTGCCAGCAGCTTCGGGGGGATCGAGCAGTACTTC
TRBV7-3	-	few	TRBJ2-1	CASSFGTLESNEQFF	TGTGCCAGCAGCTTCGGAACTTTAGAGAGCAATGAGCAGTTCTTC
TRBV5-4	-	once	TRBJ2-3	CASSLGQGHADTQYF	TGTGCCAGCAGCTTGGGGCAGGGGCACGCAGATACGCAGTATTTT
TRBV6-1	-	-	TRBJ2-1	CASRLDLDRYNEQFF	TGTGCCAGCCGTCTAGACCTAGATAGGTACAATGAGCAGTTCTTC
TRBV7-8	TRBD2	-	TRBJ2-5	CASSYGLAGVPQETQYF	TGTGCCAGCAGCTATGGACTAGCGGGAGTCCCGCAAGAGACCCAGTACTTC